These 21 T cell receptor beta chains were all obtained from the same sample, sequenced in a study of T cells in Graves' hyperthyroidism and ophthalmopathy. What was amplified from RNA transcripts were TCR beta CDR3 regions. The HTBI primer set served for first-round RT-PCR of the TCR CDR3. In TCRdb, the multiplex PCR reads were re-called with MiXCR into one record per CDR3 protein. The sample carries hundreds of thousands of distinct CDR3 sequences, 16% recorded once. The sequenced sample was blood. These receptors all come from a woman younger than 35 with Graves' hyperthyroidism.

This clonotype showed up many times. CDR3 amino acids: CASSHRGGGLAGDTDTQYF. As DNA, the CDR3 is TGTGCCAGCAGTCATAGAGGGGGGGGGCTAGCGGGGGACACAGATACGCAGTATTTT. The rearrangement uses TRBV12-3 or TRBV12-4 and TRBJ2-3; 10 bases align to TRBD2. The CDR3 consists of 19 residues. The trim removed 5 bases at V and 2 bases at J, leaving 16 bases unmatched.

This clonotype has more than one count but fewer than ten. This rearrangement joins TRBV29-1 to TRBJ2-4; D unresolved. CDR1 SQVTM and CDR2 ANQGSEA come from the germline V gene. The CDR3 runs 12 residues. Between the trimmed V and J ends, which lost 2 bases and 5 bases, there was a span of 7 bases. The CDR3 loop is CSVETSQNIQYF. The CDR3 DNA is TGCAGCGTTGAAACCTCCCAAAACATTCAGTACTTC.

This clonotype was detected a few times. The chain combines TRBV24-1 with TRBJ1-5; a weak D match, TRBD1 (6 bases). The V end was cut by 11 bases, the J end by 5 bases, with 30 bases between. This CDR3 has 18 amino acids. CDR1 KGHDR and CDR2 SFDVKD come from the germline V gene. CDR3 sequence reads: CAITPRGTGPNFDQPQHF. The CDR3 DNA reads TGTGCCATCACCCCCAGGGGAACCGGTCCAAACTTCGATCAGCCCCAGCATTTT.

This clonotype has more than one count but fewer than ten. The CDR3 protein is CASSSHLADTQYF. In DNA, the CDR3 is TGTGCCAGCAGTTCTCACCTTGCAGATACGCAGTATTTT. The chain recombines TRBV27 with TRBJ2-3; D unclear. Trimming took off 4 bases at V and 4 bases at J, with 9 bases between the two ends. Per germline, CDR1 MNHEY and CDR2 SMNVEV (reference sequence). The CDR3 extends over 13 amino acids.

This clonotype was seen repeatedly, ten times or more. This rearrangement joins TRBV29-1 to TRBJ1-1; D ambiguous. Germline V gives CDR1 SQVTM, CDR2 ANQGSEA. Trimming stripped 7 bases from V and 4 bases from J, with 19 bases between. This CDR3 spans 14 amino acids. CDR3: CSAFGLGRRTEAFF. In DNA, the CDR3 is TGCAGCGCCTTCGGACTTGGACGGCGCACTGAAGCTTTCTTT.

Ten or more counts support this clonotype. The chain links TRBV6-1 to TRBJ1-5; TRBD1 aligns across 9 bases. Per germline, CDR1 MNHNS and CDR2 SASEGT. V was pared by 5 bases and J by 0 bases, with 8 bases of the junction left unmatched. This CDR3 has 17 residues. The CDR3 loop reads CASSPPGQGDSNQPQHF. For the CDR3, the DNA is TGTGCCAGCAGTCCTCCGGGACAGGGCGATAGCAATCAGCCCCAGCATTTT.

The chain links TRBV7-9 to TRBJ1-3; D ambiguous. The V end lost 1 base, the J end lost 0 bases, and 13 bases lay between the germline ends. Germline CDR1 reads SEHNR; CDR2 reads FQNEAQ (reference sequence). This CDR3 spans 17 amino acids. The DNA of the CDR3 is TGTGCCAGCAGCTTAGTTAGCGGACCGTTCTCTGGAAACACCATATATTTT. This translates into CASSLVSGPFSGNTIYF. Drawing the rest from reference TRBV7-9 and TRBJ1-3, the complete variable domain is DTGVSQNPRHKITKRGQNVTFRCDPISEHNRLYWYRQTLGQGPEFLTYFQNEAQLEKSRLLSDRFSAERPKGSFSTLEIQRTEQGDSAMYLCASSLVSGPFSGNTIYFGEGSWLTVV.

The genes are TRBV19 and TRBJ2-7; weak D call: TRBD1 (6 bases). CDR3 length equals 14 residues. The V end was cut by 3 bases, the J end by 6 bases, with 15 bases between. Germline CDR1 LNHDA, CDR2 SQIVND (reference sequence). Here the CDR3 reads CASSIGGRGTEQYF. In nucleotides, the CDR3 is TGTGCCAGTAGTATTGGCGGCAGGGGAACCGAGCAGTACTTC.

The J gene is TRBJ2-5, the V gene TRBV20-1, with D possibly matching TRBD2 (8 bases). Germline CDR1 DFQATT, CDR2 SNEGSKA (reference sequence). CDR3 length equals 15 residues. Trimming removed 6 bases from V and 3 bases from J, with 20 bases in between. The CDR3 region is CSARGAGGAEETQYF. CDR3 bases: TGCAGTGCCAGGGGGGCCGGGGGGGCTGAAGAGACCCAGTACTTC.

The table lists this clonotype with many counts. The chain employs TRBV5-1 and TRBJ2-7; a weak D match, TRBD2 (5 bases). The V end was cut by 0 bases, the J end by 1 base, with 11 bases between. This CDR3 has 15 residues. Germline V CDR1 and CDR2: SGHRS, YFSETQ. The CDR3 DNA is TGCGCCAGCAGCTTGGGCCGCGAGGGATCCTACGAGCAGTACTTC. Protein product: CASSLGREGSYEQYF.

This clonotype was observed at least ten times. V and J are TRBV12-3 or TRBV12-4 and TRBJ1-2; D perhaps matches TRBD1 (5 bases). Trimming shortened V by 8 bases and J by 0 bases, and 10 bases separated the two germline ends. CDR3 length equals 13 residues. This chain's CDR3 is CASGTPTNYGYTF. In DNA, the CDR3 is TGTGCCAGCGGGACTCCTACTAACTATGGCTACACCTTC.

CDR3 bases: TGTGCCAGTAACCGGGACAGGGGGTCACCCCTCCACTTT. This sequence encodes CASNRDRGSPLHF. The J gene is TRBJ1-6, the V gene TRBV19; 11 nucleotides align to TRBD1. Trimming cost V 7 bases and J 10 bases; bases outside gene matches: 3. CDR3 length: 13 amino acids. In germline, CDR1 is LNHDA, CDR2 SQIVND (reference sequence).

V gene TRBV19 combines with J gene TRBJ2-2, with TRBD2 matching 9 bases. Unmatched junction bases numbered 12, after V lost 5 bases and J lost 5 bases. CDR3 length: 17 amino acids. Germline CDR1 LNHDA, CDR2 SQIVND (reference sequence). CDR3 nucleotides: TGTGCCAGTAGTGTCTTACTAGCGGGCGCGGCGACCGGGGAGCTGTTTTTT. Translation gives CASSVLLAGAATGELFF.

This clonotype was detected only a few times. The chain couples TRBV11-2 to TRBJ1-6; perhaps TRBD1 as D (5 bases). Germline CDR1 and CDR2: SGHAT and FQNNGV. The CDR3 spans 17 residues. V dropped 8 bases and J dropped 0 bases, with 17 bases sitting between them. The CDR3 here is CASRKVGPSSYNSPLHF. CDR3 DNA sequence: TGTGCCAGCCGCAAGGTGGGGCCAAGCTCCTATAATTCACCCCTCCACTTT.

This clonotype was detected ten times or more. The chain joins TRBV12-3 or TRBV12-4 to TRBJ2-7, with TRBD2 identical over 15 bases. This CDR3 has 16 residues. The J segment lost 5 bases and the V segment lost 2 bases, leaving 4 bases of the junction unmatched. CDR3 nucleotide sequence: TGTGCCAGCAGTTTACCCGGGACTAGCGGGAGGAACGAGCAGTACTTC. Its protein is CASSLPGTSGRNEQYF.

This clonotype was counted many times. The rearrangement joins TRBV4-3 to TRBJ2-7; 10 bases match TRBD2. Germline CDR1 reads LGHNA; CDR2 reads YSLEER. The CDR3 consists of 15 residues. With 0 bases clipped from V and 5 bases from J, the junction kept 4 bases outside the gene matches. CDR3 nucleotide sequence: TGCGCCAGCAGCCAAGATACTAGCGGGGTAGACGAGCAGTACTTC. Translation gives CASSQDTSGVDEQYF.

This clonotype was seen a handful of times. The chain combines TRBV5-6 with TRBJ1-1, with 7 positions matching TRBD1. The V and J ends lost 5 bases and 2 bases, in that order; junction bases with no gene match: 15. Per the germline V gene, CDR1 is SGHDT and CDR2 is YYEEEE. The CDR3 is made up of 17 amino acids. CDR3 DNA sequence: TGTGCCAGCAGTTCTATACTTACCGGGACAGTTAACACTGAAGCTTTCTTT. Translating it yields CASSSILTGTVNTEAFF.

In regard to this clonotype: An end of the junction differs from the germline gene, which may be a read error. This chain links TRBV5-1 with TRBJ2-7; 8 nucleotides agree with TRBD1. The CDR3 sequence is 14 residues long. Germline CDR1 is SGHRS and CDR2 is YFSETQ. The CDR3 DNA is TGTGCCAGCAGCGGAACAGGGGGGTCCTACGAGCAGTACTTC. Translation gives CASSGTGGSYEQYF.

This clonotype was detected ten times or more. The chain joins TRBV7-2 to TRBJ2-3, with 9 bases that match TRBD2. The CDR3 extends over 17 amino acids. Germline-derived CDR1 and CDR2 are SGHTA and FQGNSA. V dropped 5 bases and J dropped 1; count of bases not matched to a gene: 10. The CDR3 DNA reads as TGTGCCAGCAGCGGAGCCAGCGGGAGGTTCGGCACAGATACGCAGTATTTT. This sequence encodes CASSGASGRFGTDTQYF.

This clonotype was observed at least ten times. The chain employs TRBV12-3 or TRBV12-4 and TRBJ1-2, with D unresolved. The CDR3 is 15 amino acids. The ends were cut back, 7 bases at V and 5 bases at J, with 20 bases in the middle. The CDR3, as DNA: TGTGCCAGCACCCATCGCCGCGCCGACGTTTATGGCTACACCTTC. The encoded protein is CASTHRRADVYGYTF.

Many counts were recorded for this clonotype. The V and J genes are TRBV3-1 and TRBJ1-5; D remains unclear. CDR1 and CDR2 from the germline V gene are LGHDT and YNNKEL (reference sequence). V gave up 0 bases and J gave up 0 bases, with 6 bases separating them. The CDR3 covers 15 residues. CDR3 in DNA: TGTGCCAGCAGCCAAGATCCGGCTAGCAATCAGCCCCAGCATTTT. Protein: CASSQDPASNQPQHF.